The entry below describes one T cell receptor (beta chain). These data are taken from a study of blood T cell repertoires in COVID-19. Background on the study: The United States, Italy and Spain supplied acute and convalescent COVID-19 samples. PBMCs, B-cell-depleted T cells, or T cells were the source of the cDNA or gDNA that made up the material.

CDR3 size: 14 residues. The J segment lost 8 bases and the V segment lost 3 bases, leaving 7 bases of the junction unmatched. The germline V gene has CDR1 ENHRY and CDR2 SYGVKD. Original handling: Reference gene primer amplification gave nucleated cell count estimates. TCRdb's copy holds only in-frame clones and misses some; the assay was immunoSEQ multiplex PCR. That table supplies the V and J calls and clone size; D and trimming were determined from the DNA. The sample carries roughly 240,000 clones, 80% to 90% recorded once. The clonotype originates from a man aged 35-49 years who had recovered from COVID-19. The chain employs TRBV10-3 and TRBJ2-1; 7 bases map to TRBD1. Sequences were obtained from peripheral blood. CDR3 nucleotide sequence: TGTGCCATCAGTGACACTCAACAGGGGCATGAGCAGTTCTTC. The encoded protein is CAISDTQQGHEQFF.